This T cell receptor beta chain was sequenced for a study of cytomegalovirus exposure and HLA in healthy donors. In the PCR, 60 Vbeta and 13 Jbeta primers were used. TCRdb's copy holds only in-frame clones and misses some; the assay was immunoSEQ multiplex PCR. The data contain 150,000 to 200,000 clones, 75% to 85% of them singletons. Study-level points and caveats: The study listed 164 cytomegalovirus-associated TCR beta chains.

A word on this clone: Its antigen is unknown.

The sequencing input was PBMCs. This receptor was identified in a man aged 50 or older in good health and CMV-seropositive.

The CDR3: CASSVGAGGLSTDTQYF. CDR3 bases: TGTGCCAGCAGCGTGGGAGCGGGGGGACTAAGCACAGATACGCAGTATTTT. This chain links TRBV9 with TRBJ2-3, with 9 bases aligning to TRBD2. This CDR3 has 17 amino acids. Trimming took 2 bases from V and 0 from J; bases not matched to a gene: 7. The germline V gene has CDR1 SGDLS and CDR2 YYNGEE.